This is a list of T cell receptor beta chains from one sample in a study of blood T cells in healthy people across ages. A single record per CDR3 protein comes from TCRdb applying MiXCR to the 5' RACE reads. The table lists 1.6 million or so distinct CDR3 sequences, about 35% of them singletons, with about 11% in the top ten. The source material was blood. The receptors were sampled from a woman between 25 and 40 years old in good health. Each CDR3 is given with its conserved first and last residue. The order of the fields is J gene, clone size, V gene, D gene, CDR3 protein, CDR3 DNA. A D gene is named only where the DNA matches it firmly. The size of a clone is reported for some rows only, either as once, few or many, or as a class for expanded clones.

J: TRBJ2-5; size: .; V: TRBV29-1; D: TRBD2; CDR3: CSVYVPTSAQETRYF; DNA: TGCAGCGTCTACGTTCCGACTAGCGCACAAGAGACCCGGTACTTC
J: TRBJ2-1; size: .; V: TRBV12-3/TRBV12-4; D: .; CDR3: CASAPTGSSYNEQFF; DNA: TGTGCCAGCGCACCTACAGGGAGCTCCTACAATGAGCAGTTCTTC
J: TRBJ2-6; size: .; V: TRBV7-9; D: TRBD2; CDR3: CASSLDGGVWSTGANVLTF; DNA: TGTGCCAGCAGCTTAGACGGGGGGGTATGGAGTACTGGGGCCAACGTCCTGACTTTC
J: TRBJ2-1; size: .; V: TRBV20-1; D: TRBD2; CDR3: CRTTGLALHEQFF; DNA: TGCAGGACAACGGGACTAGCGTTACATGAGCAGTTCTTC
J: TRBJ2-5; size: .; V: TRBV9; D: .; CDR3: CASSPQDRGTQYF; DNA: TGTGCCAGCAGCCCTCAGGACCGAGGGACCCAGTACTTC
J: TRBJ2-7; size: many; V: TRBV15; D: TRBD1; CDR3: CATSRGGQGSHEQYF; DNA: TGTGCCACCAGCAGAGGCGGACAGGGAAGTCACGAGCAGTACTTC
J: TRBJ2-7; size: .; V: TRBV3-1; D: .; CDR3: CASSRTRRRGYEQYF; DNA: TGTGCCAGCAGCCGAACACGGCGGCGGGGCTACGAGCAGTACTTC
J: TRBJ1-2; size: few; V: TRBV4-1; D: TRBD1; CDR3: CASSQDRTGLLRGYTF; DNA: TGCGCCAGCAGCCAAGATCGGACAGGTCTCCTGAGGGGCTACACCTTC
J: TRBJ2-2; size: .; V: TRBV10-3; D: TRBD2; CDR3: CAIRPGLDTGELFF; DNA: TGTGCCATCAGACCGGGACTAGACACCGGGGAGCTGTTTTTT
J: TRBJ1-2; size: .; V: TRBV29-1; D: .; CDR3: CSVEGYYGYTF; DNA: TGCAGCGTTGAGGGCTATTATGGCTACACCTTC
J: TRBJ1-2; size: .; V: TRBV10-3; D: TRBD1; CDR3: CAISESSTGGAYYGYTF; DNA: TGTGCCATCAGTGAGTCCTCGACAGGGGGCGCCTACTATGGCTACACCTTC
J: TRBJ2-7; size: .; V: TRBV27; D: .; CDR3: CASSSSDFSYEQYF; DNA: TGTGCCAGCAGTTCGTCGGACTTCTCCTACGAGCAGTACTTC
J: TRBJ1-2; size: many; V: TRBV30; D: .; CDR3: CAWSGGSGYGYTF; DNA: TGTGCCTGGAGTGGAGGGTCTGGCTATGGCTACACCTTC
J: TRBJ2-1; size: few; V: TRBV28; D: TRBD2; CDR3: CASRAASGRAPYNEQFF; DNA: TGTGCCAGCAGGGCAGCTAGCGGGAGGGCCCCCTACAATGAGCAGTTCTTC
J: TRBJ2-4; size: once; V: TRBV20-1; D: .; CDR3: CSARTARAGGIQYF; DNA: TGCAGTGCTAGGACGGCCAGGGCAGGCGGGATTCAGTACTTC
J: TRBJ2-3; size: few; V: TRBV11-3; D: TRBD2; CDR3: CASSLGRRGGADTQYF; DNA: TGTGCCAGCAGCTTAGGGCGGCGGGGGGGGGCAGATACGCAGTATTTT
J: TRBJ2-7; size: few; V: TRBV3-1; D: .; CDR3: CASSQLGPTYEQYF; DNA: TGTGCCAGCAGCCAATTGGGTCCGACCTACGAGCAGTACTTC
J: TRBJ2-1; size: few; V: TRBV7-7; D: .; CDR3: CASTGSLRATTNNEQFF; DNA: TGTGCCAGCACCGGATCTCTGAGGGCCACTACTAACAATGAGCAGTTCTTC
J: TRBJ2-5; size: .; V: TRBV7-9; D: .; CDR3: CAGSSAQGQETQYF; DNA: TGTGCCGGCAGCTCAGCACAAGGCCAAGAGACCCAGTACTTC
J: TRBJ1-1; size: .; V: TRBV5-5; D: .; CDR3: CASSLLMLGTEAFF; DNA: TGTGCCAGCAGCTTGCTGATGCTAGGCACTGAAGCTTTCTTT
J: TRBJ1-1; size: .; V: TRBV6-5; D: TRBD1; CDR3: CASKRDRGLEAFF; DNA: TGTGCCAGCAAACGGGACAGGGGGCTTGAAGCTTTCTTT
J: TRBJ2-1; size: .; V: TRBV7-8; D: .; CDR3: CVSSRGRVTGSEQFF; DNA: TGTGTCAGCAGCCGCGGGCGTGTTACAGGTAGTGAGCAGTTCTTC
J: TRBJ2-7; size: many; V: TRBV29-1; D: .; CDR3: CSVEDDPSYEQYF; DNA: TGCAGCGTTGAAGATGACCCCTCCTACGAGCAGTACTTC
J: TRBJ2-7; size: .; V: TRBV6-5; D: .; CDR3: CASSYSVGSDEQYF; DNA: TGTGCCAGCAGTTACTCTGTCGGCTCCGACGAGCAGTACTTC
J: TRBJ2-1; size: .; V: TRBV9; D: TRBD2; CDR3: CASSEGTSGRGEQFF; DNA: TGTGCCAGCAGCGAAGGGACTAGCGGGAGAGGTGAGCAGTTCTTC
J: TRBJ2-7; size: .; V: TRBV6-1; D: TRBD1; CDR3: CASSDGTAPYEQYF; DNA: TGTGCCAGCAGTGACGGGACAGCTCCTTACGAGCAGTACTTC